One sample yielded the 21 T cell receptor beta chains listed below, sequenced in a study of patients and donors after allogeneic stem cell transplantation. Via MiXCR, TCRdb re-called the RT-PCR reads, giving one row per CDR3 protein. The sample has about a million distinct CDR3 sequences, about a sixth seen once. The sequenced sample was blood, either unsorted or a sorted T cell fraction (not recorded which). Receptors were obtained from a human donor who was either an allogeneic HSCT recipient or a stem cell or donor lymphocyte infusion donor (not recorded which). It is not recorded whose cells these are; they may come from a transplant donor.

This clonotype occurred many times. The chain carries TRBV7-3 and TRBJ2-1, with 11 bases matching TRBD1. The germline CDR1 and CDR2 sequences are SGHTA and FQGTGA. The CDR3 runs to 15 residues. J was trimmed by 3 bases and V by 6 bases; bases with no gene match: 4. The CDR3 DNA is TGTGCCAGCAGTTCCGGGACAGGGGGCTACAATGAGCAGTTCTTC. It encodes CASSSGTGGYNEQFF. Full variable domain (missing parts from reference TRBV7-3 and TRBJ2-1): GAGVSQTPSNKVTEKGKYVELRCDPISGHTALYWYRQSLGQGPEFLIYFQGTGAADDSGLPNDRFFAVRPEGSVSTLKIQRTERGDSAVYLCASSSGTGGYNEQFFGPGTRLTVL.

This clonotype has a handful of counts. The genes are TRBV30 and TRBJ2-7; 7 bases align to TRBD2. The CDR3 is made up of 12 amino acids. J gave up 3 bases and V 3 bases, and 2 bases lay outside the gene matches. CDR1 is GTSNPN, CDR2 SVGIG, per germline (reference sequence). CDR3 nucleotides: TGTGCCTGGAGCGGGAGGAACTACGAGCAGTACTTC. This sequence encodes CAWSGRNYEQYF.

This CDR3 reads CASSHTQIDSGNTIYF. The CDR3 nucleotides are TGTGCCAGCAGCCACACCCAGATAGACTCTGGAAACACCATATATTTT. J is TRBJ1-3 and V is TRBV5-5, with D unresolved. V was shortened by 4 bases and J by 0 bases, with 14 bases between the two germline ends. This CDR3 contains 16 residues. Germline lookup yields CDR1 SGHKS and CDR2 YYEKEE (reference sequence). Supplemented by reference TRBV5-5 and TRBJ1-3, the full variable domain reads DAGVTQSPTHLIKTRGQQVTLRCSPISGHKSVSWYQQVLGQGPQFIFQYYEKEERGRGNFPDRFSARQFPNYSSELNVNALLLGDSALYLCASSHTQIDSGNTIYFGEGSWLTVV.

The chain carries TRBV12-3 or TRBV12-4 and TRBJ2-4, with TRBD1 matching over 10 bases. Losses at the gene ends were 5 bases for V and 0 bases for J; bases not matched to a gene: 13. The length of the CDR3 is 19 residues. CDR3 nucleotides: TGTGCCAGCAGTCCCGGACAGGGGGAACTCCGGCCAGCCAAAAACATTCAGTACTTC. Protein sequence: CASSPGQGELRPAKNIQYF.

V is TRBV12-3 or TRBV12-4 and J is TRBJ1-1, with D perhaps TRBD1 (6 bases). V was clipped by 4 bases and J by 3 bases, with 18 bases between them. This CDR3 has 16 residues. The CDR3 here is CASSWGGGRRDTEAFF. For the CDR3, the DNA is TGTGCCAGCAGTTGGGGCGGGGGGCGCCGGGACACTGAAGCTTTCTTT.

The table lists this clonotype with a few counts. The chain has TRBV11-2 and TRBJ2-2, with D perhaps TRBD1 (5 bases). This CDR3 contains 15 residues. V was pared by 0 bases and J by 6 bases, with 11 bases between. CDR1 and CDR2 from the germline V gene are SGHAT and FQNNGV. CDR3: CASSLDVQGSGELFF. In nucleotides, the CDR3 is TGTGCCAGCAGCTTAGATGTCCAGGGCTCCGGGGAGCTGTTTTTT.

The CDR3 nucleotides read TGTGCCAGCAGTCCATTTCGTGAGCAGTTCTTC. This encodes CASSPFREQFF. The J gene is TRBJ2-1, the V gene TRBV11-2; D not certain. The CDR3 extends over 11 amino acids. Germline CDR1 reads SGHAT; CDR2 reads FQNNGV. The V end was cut by 6 bases, the J end by 9 bases, with 9 bases between.

The chain couples TRBV18 to TRBJ1-4; tentative D call: TRBD1 (6 bases). Between the trimmed V and J ends, which lost 4 bases and 14 bases, there was a span of 11 bases. Germline V gene data show CDR1 as KGHSH and CDR2 as LQKENI. The CDR3 totals 11 residues. The CDR3 DNA sequence: TGTGCCAGCTCACAGGACAGTGGGCTGTTTTTT. It specifies CASSQDSGLFF.

This clonotype was recorded a few times. V usage is TRBV27 and J usage is TRBJ2-7; 10 bases map to TRBD1. The CDR3 length is 15 residues. V lost 1 base, J lost 6 bases, and 6 bases stayed unmatched. The germline gives CDR1 MNHEY, CDR2 SMNVEV (reference sequence). DNA of the CDR3: TGTGCCAGCAGTTTATTGAGGGACAGGGGTTCCGAGCAGTACTTC. Residues: CASSLLRDRGSEQYF.

This clonotype has ten or more counts. The V and J genes are TRBV18 and TRBJ1-1, with a weak D call TRBD1 (6 bases). There are 13 residues in the CDR3. CDR1 KGHSH and CDR2 LQKENI come from the germline V gene. The germline V and J ends were trimmed by 8 bases and 1 base, with 11 bases remaining between them. CDR3 in amino acids: CASSPTGNTEAFF. As DNA, the CDR3 is TGTGCCAGCAGCCCGACAGGGAACACTGAAGCTTTCTTT.

V gene TRBV5-1 combines with J gene TRBJ2-1; 12 positions agree with TRBD1. CDR3 length: 15 residues. Per the germline V gene, CDR1 is SGHRS and CDR2 is YFSETQ. The V segment lost 4 bases and the J segment 8 bases; nucleotides outside the gene matches: 7. CDR3 amino acids: CASSQVGQGAHEQFF. The CDR3 DNA is TGCGCCAGCAGCCAAGTGGGACAGGGGGCTCATGAGCAGTTCTTC. Drawing the rest from reference TRBV5-1 and TRBJ2-1, the complete variable domain is KAGVTQTPRYLIKTRGQQVTLSCSPISGHRSVSWYQQTPGQGLQFLFEYFSETQRNKGNFPGRFSGRQFSNSRSEMNVSTLELGDSALYLCASSQVGQGAHEQFFGPGTRLTVL.

The chain carries TRBV12-3 or TRBV12-4 and TRBJ1-1; D call uncertain. CDR3 length equals 14 residues. Trimming took off 6 bases at V and 7 bases at J, with 18 bases between the two ends. The CDR3 reads CASSPPTPQGEAFF. CDR3 in DNA: TGTGCCAGCAGCCCCCCCACCCCCCAAGGTGAAGCTTTCTTT.

This clonotype was detected only a few times. The chain combines TRBV5-1 with TRBJ1-3; the D is unclear. Per the germline V gene, CDR1 is SGHRS and CDR2 is YFSETQ. V shed 10 bases and J shed 2 bases, with 22 bases lying between them. The CDR3 is 16 residues long. CDR3: CASSASGPRAGNTIYF. The CDR3 region has the DNA TGCGCCTCCTCCGCGAGCGGACCAAGAGCTGGAAACACCATATATTTT.

The rearrangement joins TRBV9 to TRBJ2-1, with D possibly TRBD2 on 5 matching bases. The CDR3 has 15 amino acids. The germline V gene has CDR1 SGDLS and CDR2 YYNGEE. V shed 1 base and J shed 4 bases, with 12 bases lying between them. The CDR3 protein is CASSVMLAPYNEQFF. The CDR3 nucleotides are TGTGCCAGCAGCGTAATGCTAGCCCCATACAATGAGCAGTTCTTC.

The chain uses TRBV9 and TRBJ2-1; possibly TRBD2 for D (7 bases). V shed 4 bases and J shed 9 bases, with 14 bases lying between them. The CDR3 covers 13 residues. Germline CDR1 and CDR2: SGDLS and YYNGEE. CDR3 DNA sequence: TGTGCCAGCAGCCCCAAGGGAGGGGGTGAGCAGTTCTTC. Amino acids: CASSPKGGGEQFF. The variable domain in full, with the rest retrieved from reference TRBV9 and TRBJ2-1, is DSGVTQTPKHLITATGQRVTLRCSPRSGDLSVYWYQQSLDQGLQFLIQYYNGEERAKGNILERFSAQQFPDLHSELNLSSLELGDSALYFCASSPKGGGEQFFGPGTRLTVL.

This clonotype came up many times. The V call is TRBV12-3 or TRBV12-4, the J call TRBJ2-3; possible D gene TRBD2, 5 bases. Trimming removed 3 bases from V and 4 bases from J, with 8 bases in between. The CDR3 is made up of 13 amino acids. The CDR3 reads CASSLGSPDTQYF. In nucleotides, the CDR3 is TGTGCCAGCAGTTTGGGGAGTCCAGATACGCAGTATTTT.

The chain combines TRBV5-1 with TRBJ2-5; 9 bases map to TRBD2. V was clipped by 4 bases and J by 1 base; unmatched bases: 8. Germline CDR1 reads SGHRS; CDR2 reads YFSETQ. There are 16 residues in the CDR3. This CDR3 is CASSPRLADLQETQYF. Here the CDR3 DNA reads TGCGCCAGCAGCCCCCGACTAGCGGACCTCCAAGAGACCCAGTACTTC. The full variable domain, completed using reference TRBV5-1 and TRBJ2-5, is KAGVTQTPRYLIKTRGQQVTLSCSPISGHRSVSWYQQTPGQGLQFLFEYFSETQRNKGNFPGRFSGRQFSNSRSEMNVSTLELGDSALYLCASSPRLADLQETQYFGPGTRLLVL.

The V call is TRBV30, the J call TRBJ2-3, with a weak D call TRBD2 (7 bases). Germline loops: CDR1 GTSNPN, CDR2 SVGIG (reference sequence). V lost 2 bases, J lost 1 base, and 13 bases lay in between. The CDR3 totals 15 residues. Here the CDR3 reads CAWSLGGHGTDTQYF. The CDR3 bases are TGTGCCTGGAGTCTGGGGGGGCACGGCACAGATACGCAGTATTTT.

This clonotype has a count of ten or more. The V call is TRBV4-1, the J call TRBJ2-7; D gene ambiguous. Trimming stripped 0 bases from V and 4 bases from J, with 16 bases between. Germline V CDR1 and CDR2: MGHRA, YSYEKL. The CDR3 is 16 residues long. Here the CDR3 reads CASSQDRPAPLYEQYF. Written as DNA, the CDR3 is TGCGCCAGCAGCCAAGACCGCCCCGCACCGTTATACGAGCAGTACTTC.

This clonotype occurred a few times. This chain links TRBV11-1 with TRBJ2-7; D gene uncertain. In germline, CDR1 is SGHAT, CDR2 FQDESV (reference sequence). V was cut by 0 bases and J by 2 bases, with 14 bases left in between. The CDR3 runs to 16 residues. CDR3 residues: CASSLAGGSLTYEQYF. In DNA, the CDR3 is TGTGCCAGCAGCTTAGCTGGCGGTTCACTCACCTACGAGCAGTACTTC. Full variable domain (outside the CDR3, taken from reference TRBV11-1 and TRBJ2-7): EAEVAQSPRYKITEKSQAVAFWCDPISGHATLYWYRQILGQGPELLVQFQDESVVDDSQLPKDRFSAERLKGVDSTLKIQPAELGDSAMYLCASSLAGGSLTYEQYFGPGTRLTVT.

The chain links TRBV20-1 to TRBJ2-1; TRBD2 aligns across 11 bases. The CDR3 has 14 residues. Trimming at V came to 6 bases and at J to 8 bases, leaving 9 bases not matched to a gene. Germline V lookup: CDR1 DFQATT, CDR2 SNEGSKA (reference sequence). The CDR3 here is CSARPLAGGHEQFF. The CDR3 nucleotides read TGCAGTGCCAGACCTCTAGCGGGAGGTCATGAGCAGTTCTTC.